The present entry profiles one T cell receptor beta chain with its context. What it recognizes is unknown. The data were produced by immunoSEQ multiplex PCR, yet TCRdb's version contains in-frame clones alone and is incomplete. The repertoire holds 15,000 to 20,000 clones, with about 50% as singletons. This entry is derived from a study of radiation and T cells in renal cell carcinoma. Regarding the study as a whole: In blood, top tumor clones expanded by 2 weeks, shrinking by 4.

Per the germline V gene, CDR1 is SGHVS and CDR2 is FQNEAQ. Trimming removed 1 base from V and 4 bases from J; junction bases left unmatched: 3. The CDR3 has 16 residues. Treatment described: 15 Gy SBRT to primary tumor, nephrectomy 4 weeks later. Nephrectomy followed 15 Gy stereotactic body radiation by 4 weeks. Clear cell pathology was present in this patient's renal cell carcinoma. The receptor was isolated from a man aged 50 to 60 with renal cell carcinoma. The source was tumor tissue, collected from a patient whose treatment included radiotherapy and nephrectomy. The V gene is TRBV7-8, the J gene TRBJ2-6; 8 nucleotides line up with TRBD1. DNA for the CDR3: TGTGCCAGCAGCTTAGGCAGGGGGCTCGGGGCCAACGTCCTGACTTTC. This translates into CASSLGRGLGANVLTF.